This T cell receptor (beta chain) came from a study of T cells in Graves' hyperthyroidism and ophthalmopathy. Study information: Peripheral blood was acquired at first diagnosis, ahead of any therapy whatsoever. Notes on the study in general: It was a median around seven months before onset that the model predicted ophthalmopathy. Also found in blood were most expanded thyroid clonotypes above 0.001.

The sample holds many counts of this clonotype. The antigen is not known. RNA transcripts provided the source from which TCR beta CDR3 regions were amplified. A first-round RT-PCR of the TCR CDR3 used the HTBI primer set. TCRdb recomputed calls from the multiplex PCR reads with MiXCR, one row per CDR3 protein. The table shows hundreds of thousands of distinct CDR3 sequences, with 14% occurring only once. Stable hyperthyroidism: no ophthalmopathy progression over 18 months of follow-up. The CDR3 covers 14 residues. V lost 5 bases and J lost 0, with 10 bases in between. The rearrangement joins TRBV12-3 or TRBV12-4 to TRBJ1-1, with D possibly matching TRBD1 (6 bases). This clonotype originated in a woman aged 18-35 years with Graves' hyperthyroidism. Material for sequencing was blood. The CDR3 DNA is TGTGCCAGCAGTCCCGGACAGATGAACACTGAAGCTTTCTTT. It codes for CASSPGQMNTEAFF.